These 25 T cell receptor beta chains were all obtained from the same sample, sequenced in a study of T cells in Graves' hyperthyroidism and ophthalmopathy. Authors of the study amplified TCR beta CDR3 regions from RNA transcripts. An initial round of RT-PCR targeting the TCR CDR3 relied on the HTBI primer set. TCRdb analysed the multiplex PCR reads with MiXCR anew, one entry per CDR3 protein. The sample consists of hundreds of thousands of distinct CDR3 sequences, 13% to 15% of them appearing once. The sequencing input was blood. These receptors were taken from a woman aged 45-59 years with Graves' ophthalmopathy.

This clonotype was counted ten times or more. The chain has TRBV7-8 and TRBJ2-7; D not certain. The V end was cut by 5 bases, the J end by 0 bases, with 14 bases between. The CDR3 extends over 15 amino acids. CDR1 is SGHVS, CDR2 FQNEAQ, per germline. Written as DNA, the CDR3 is TGTGCCAGCAGCCCTGGTCCATCCAGCTCCTACGAGCAGTACTTC. Amino acid sequence: CASSPGPSSSYEQYF.

The chain uses TRBV5-1 and TRBJ2-7; 7 bases map to TRBD1. The CDR3 covers 16 residues. The V gene's germline CDR1 is SGHRS and CDR2 YFSETQ. V trimming: 0 bases; J trimming: 3 bases; junction bases outside the gene matches: 9. The CDR3 coding sequence is TGCGCCAGCAGCTTGGAAGGGGACAGTGTATTCTACGAGCAGTACTTC. Its protein product is CASSLEGDSVFYEQYF.

This clonotype was detected many times. The chain combines TRBV10-2 with TRBJ2-3, with TRBD2 matching over 12 bases. The ends lost 6 bases at V and 4 bases at J; junction bases unmatched: 8. The CDR3 contains 16 residues. The germline V gene has CDR1 WSHSY and CDR2 SAAADI. The CDR3 DNA reads TGCGCCAGCAGCTCTCGACTAGCGGGAGTTGCAGATACGCAGTATTTT. This translates into CASSSRLAGVADTQYF.

A few counts support this clonotype. The V call is TRBV7-9, the J call TRBJ2-3, with 9 positions matching TRBD2. Losses at the gene ends were 5 bases for V and 2 bases for J; bases not matched to a gene: 8. Germline V lookup: CDR1 SEHNR, CDR2 FQNEAQ (reference sequence). This CDR3 contains 16 residues. CDR3 amino acids: CASSPPGGRATDTQYF. The CDR3 DNA is TGTGCCAGCAGCCCCCCCGGCGGGAGGGCCACAGATACGCAGTATTTT.

The chain employs TRBV6-2 or TRBV6-3 and TRBJ2-7; D may match TRBD1 or TRBD2 (5 bases each). With 6 bases removed from V and 3 bases from J, the gap between germline ends came to 15 bases. The CDR3 covers 14 residues. Germline V gene lookup returns CDR1 MNHEY and CDR2 SVGEGT. CDR3 nucleotide sequence: TGTGCCAGCAGCCACCGGGACGGACGCTACGAGCAGTACTTC. This encodes CASSHRDGRYEQYF.

This clonotype was detected many times. The chain employs TRBV12-3 or TRBV12-4 and TRBJ1-2; D is uncertain. CDR3 length: 14 amino acids. V was cut by 3 bases and J by 4 bases, with 12 bases left in between. The CDR3 bases are TGTGCCAGCAGTTTGACGTCTTCGCCCTATGGCTACACCTTC. Translation: CASSLTSSPYGYTF.

This clonotype was observed at least ten times. The CDR3 DNA is TGTGCCAGCAGACGCTCCCAGCGGGAGGGCCATGGCGGGGAGCTGTTTTTT. Translation gives CASRRSQREGHGGELFF. The J gene is TRBJ2-2, the V gene TRBV6-1; 10 bases map to TRBD2. The germline gives CDR1 MNHNS, CDR2 SASEGT. V trimming: 6 bases; J trimming: 7 bases; junction bases outside the gene matches: 14. The CDR3 totals 17 residues.

The genes are TRBV4-3 and TRBJ2-4; 10 positions agree with TRBD2. Germline V gene data show CDR1 as LGHNA and CDR2 as YSLEER. Trimming took 2 bases from V and 3 from J; bases not matched to a gene: 4. The CDR3 has 16 amino acids. CDR3 bases: TGCGCCAGCAGCCAAACTAGCGGGATTGACAAAAACATTCAGTACTTC. This sequence encodes CASSQTSGIDKNIQYF.

This sequence joins TRBV14 and TRBJ1-1; perhaps TRBD1 as D (6 bases). Germline V gives CDR1 SGHDN, CDR2 FVKESK. Trimming stripped 5 bases from V and 5 bases from J, with 15 bases between. The CDR3 consists of 14 residues. The CDR3 coding sequence is TGTGCCAGCAGCTATACCAGGGGCAGGACTGAAGCTTTCTTT. It specifies CASSYTRGRTEAFF.

This clonotype was picked up many times. The chain has TRBV18 and TRBJ2-7; D gene unclear. Germline CDR1 reads KGHSH; CDR2 reads LQKENI. V lost 5 bases and J lost 2, with 13 bases in between. This CDR3 has 14 amino acids. The CDR3 region has the DNA TGTGCCAGCTCAGGGGTGCCGAAACCCTACGAGCAGTACTTC. It specifies CASSGVPKPYEQYF.

This clonotype was observed at least ten times. This sequence joins TRBV30 and TRBJ2-7; D is possibly TRBD1 (6 bases). V lost 0 bases, J lost 6 bases, and 6 bases lay in between. Looked up from germline, CDR1 is GTSNPN and CDR2 is SVGIG (reference sequence). There are 11 residues in the CDR3. The CDR3 is CAWSVGGEQYF. For the CDR3, the DNA is TGTGCCTGGAGTGTAGGGGGCGAGCAGTACTTC.

The V call is TRBV15, the J call TRBJ2-2; D not certain. Germline V lookup: CDR1 LNHNV, CDR2 YYDKDF (reference sequence). Trimming removed 3 bases at V and 7 bases at J, with 9 bases between. The CDR3 runs 13 residues. CDR3 sequence reads: CATSRDDIGELFF. As DNA, the CDR3 is TGTGCCACCAGCAGGGACGATATCGGGGAGCTGTTTTTT.

In its sample, this clonotype was seen many times. The chain couples TRBV24-1 to TRBJ2-1; 8 bases are shared with TRBD2. With V trimmed by 5 bases and J by 7 bases, 6 bases remained unmatched. This CDR3 is built from 14 residues. CDR1 and CDR2 (germline): KGHDR, SFDVKD. CDR3: CATSGPGLVNEQFF. The CDR3 DNA sequence: TGTGCCACCAGTGGTCCGGGACTAGTAAATGAGCAGTTCTTC.

This clonotype was observed many times. The chain links TRBV5-1 to TRBJ2-2; D is unresolved. CDR1 is SGHRS and CDR2 is YFSETQ in the germline V gene. The CDR3 has 13 amino acids. V lost 4 bases, J lost 5 bases, and 9 bases lay in between. The CDR3 protein is CASSVTVTGELFF. The CDR3 coding sequence is TGCGCCAGCAGCGTGACGGTGACCGGGGAGCTGTTTTTT.

This chain uses TRBV5-1 with TRBJ2-1, with 11 bases matching TRBD2. The CDR3 totals 13 residues. J lost 8 bases, V lost 8 bases, and 6 bases had no gene match. Germline lookup yields CDR1 SGHRS and CDR2 YFSETQ. The CDR3 coding sequence is TGCGCCAGTTCGACTAGCGGGAAGGATGAGCAGTTCTTC. Translated: CASSTSGKDEQFF.

This clonotype was observed once. One end of the junction fails to match germline, which may point to a read error. V gene TRBV5-1 combines with J gene TRBJ2-1, with TRBD2 matching over 8 bases. The CDR3 is 15 amino acids. The germline V gene has CDR1 SGHRS and CDR2 YFSETQ. The CDR3 coding sequence is TGTGCCAGCAACTGGGGACTAGGCCTTTACAATGAGCAGTTCTTC. Protein sequence: CASNWGLGLYNEQFF.

This clonotype was seen more than once but under ten times. The rearrangement joins TRBV5-5 to TRBJ2-4; D is ambiguous. Per germline, CDR1 SGHKS and CDR2 YYEKEE (reference sequence). Trimming took 3 bases from V and 0 from J, leaving 13 bases between them. The CDR3 spans 16 residues. CDR3 sequence: CASSSRLSGAKNIQYF. CDR3 DNA: TGTGCCAGCAGCTCTAGGTTGAGTGGAGCCAAAAACATTCAGTACTTC.

The rearrangement joins TRBV6-2 or TRBV6-3 to TRBJ1-1; 9 nucleotides agree with TRBD1. Germline V gene data show CDR1 as MNHEY and CDR2 as SVGEGT. CDR3 length equals 15 residues. V was pared by 7 bases and J by 4 bases, with 10 bases of the junction left unmatched. CDR3 residues: CASTNSRDRVTEAFF. Written as DNA, the CDR3 is TGTGCCAGCACCAACAGTAGGGACAGGGTCACTGAAGCTTTCTTT.

This clonotype has at least ten counts. Being one base from a much bigger clone, this may be a read error. The V call is TRBV3-2, the J call TRBJ2-7. TRBV3-2 is shown as a pseudogene. The CDR3 spans 11 residues. The CDR3 is CASSPPYEQYF. CDR3 sequence (DNA): TGTGCCAGCAGCCCCCCCTACGAGCAGTACTTC.

About this clonotype: A single base separates this from a much larger clone, so it may be a read error. The rearrangement links TRBV20-1 to TRBJ2-2; 8 nucleotides line up with TRBD2. Germline CDR1 reads DFQATT; CDR2 reads SNEGSKA (reference sequence). There are 13 residues in the CDR3. The CDR3: CGASGFRTGELFF. The CDR3 DNA reads TGCGGTGCTAGCGGGTTTCGAACCGGGGAGCTGTTTTTT.

This clonotype has only a few counts. The V and J genes are TRBV27 and TRBJ1-4; D may be TRBD1 (5 bases). There are 15 residues in the CDR3. Germline assignment: CDR1 MNHEY and CDR2 SMNVEV (reference sequence). V lost 0 bases, J lost 7 bases, and 12 bases lay in between. The CDR3 sequence is CASSLSVRVAEKLFF. The CDR3 region has the DNA TGTGCCAGCAGTTTATCTGTCAGGGTGGCTGAAAAACTGTTTTTT.

In its sample, this clonotype was seen a few times. The chain combines TRBV12-5 with TRBJ2-2, with 7 nucleotides matching TRBD1. Trimming at V came to 5 bases and at J to 0 bases, leaving 18 bases not matched to a gene. CDR3 length: 20 residues. The V gene's germline CDR1 is LGHNT and CDR2 FRNRAP. The CDR3 sequence: CASGPILVRTGPSNTGELFF. The CDR3 coding sequence is TGTGCTAGTGGTCCGATCCTAGTAAGGACAGGCCCATCGAACACCGGGGAGCTGTTTTTT.

Many counts were recorded for this clonotype. Its ends do not fully match the called genes, so a read error is possible. This sequence joins TRBV2 and TRBJ2-7; 7 bases are a match to TRBD2. From germline, CDR1 is SNHLY and CDR2 FYNNEI. CDR3 length equals 16 residues. The CDR3 here is CASSAEMAGVTYEQYF. The CDR3 DNA follows: TGTGCCAGCAGCGCCGAGATGGCGGGAGTAACCTACGAACAGTACTTC.

The chain has TRBV27 and TRBJ2-4; weak D call: TRBD2 (6 bases). Germline-derived CDR1 and CDR2 are MNHEY and SMNVEV (reference sequence). CDR3 length equals 15 residues. V was trimmed by 2 bases and J by 4 bases, leaving 12 bases between them. The CDR3 nucleotides are TGTGCCAGCAGTTTAACTAGCCCCTTGAAAAACATTCAGTACTTC. Translated, it gives CASSLTSPLKNIQYF.

This clonotype was counted only a few times. This sequence joins TRBV27 and TRBJ2-7; 7 nucleotides align to TRBD1. Germline trimming cut 0 bases from V and 6 bases from J; bases unmatched to any gene: 8. This CDR3 spans 15 amino acids. Germline CDR1 and CDR2: MNHEY and SMNVEV (reference sequence). The CDR3 bases are TGTGCCAGCAGTTTATCGGTTAACAGGGGCCCCGAGCAGTACTTC. Amino acid sequence: CASSLSVNRGPEQYF.